This T cell receptor (beta chain) was sequenced in a study of T cell responses to AZD1222 COVID-19 vaccine. Notes on the study in general: Vaccine-associated CD4 TCRs ranged over spike, dominating at 160-218 and 743-854. Spike-specific TCR repertoires showed rising breadth and depth after two AZD1222 doses. It should be noted that donors were predominantly white British and more often female, and clonal diversity was possibly underestimated.

As for this clone: Antigen specificity is unknown.

Here immunoSEQ multiplex PCR was the method, and the copy in TCRdb shows in-frame clones only, minus some. The data show around 100,000 clones, 91% seen once. The sequenced sample was peripheral blood, obtained on day 0 of AZD1222 vaccination. The TCR comes from an adult in good health.

As DNA, the CDR3 is TGTGCCAGCAGTTACACTAGCGGGAGTTACTACGAGCAGTACTTC. It is translated as CASSYTSGSYYEQYF. The V and J genes are TRBV6-2 or TRBV6-3 and TRBJ2-7, with TRBD2 matching over 11 bases. Germline-derived CDR1 and CDR2 are MNHEY and SVGEGT. The CDR3 spans 15 residues. V was clipped by 2 bases and J by 3 bases; unmatched bases: 3.